This T cell receptor beta chain was retrieved from a study of T cell responses to AZD1222 COVID-19 vaccine. Across the whole study: Pooling covered second doses at about 4 or about 12 weeks. Study-wide results and limits: The breadth and depth of Spike-specific TCRs increased once two AZD1222 doses had been given.

This clone was counted a single time. Its antigen is still unknown. Data came from immunoSEQ multiplex PCR; TCRdb stores just in-frame clones and leaves some out. The sample lists around 100,000 clones; around 91% were seen once. Trimming cost V 4 bases and J 9 bases, with 16 bases left between them. The CDR3 totals 15 residues. Germline CDR1 reads SNHLY; CDR2 reads FYNNEI. V usage is TRBV2 and J usage is TRBJ1-6, with D perhaps TRBD1 (5 bases). The source is an adult in good health. The specimen was peripheral blood, collected on day 0 of AZD1222 vaccination. CDR3 in DNA: TGTGCCAGCAGTGGGGAGGGGCCACTGTCTTCACCCCTCCACTTT. Protein sequence: CASSGEGPLSSPLHF.